One and the same sample provided the 9 T cell receptor beta chains below, sequenced in a study of cytomegalovirus exposure and HLA in healthy donors. Amplification used 60 Vbeta primers and 13 Jbeta primers. The method was immunoSEQ multiplex PCR; TCRdb's version includes in-frame clones alone and lacks a portion of them. The table records over 65,000 clones, roughly four fifths of them present only once. Sequencing was carried out using PBMCs. The receptors originated from a woman aged 30 to 39 in good health and CMV-seropositive.

The chain employs TRBV7-9 and TRBJ1-4; D is perhaps TRBD1 (6 bases). The germline V gene has CDR1 SEHNR and CDR2 FQNEAQ (reference sequence). The CDR3 is made up of 14 amino acids. Trimming left V 6 bases short and J 5 bases short, with 13 bases between. For the CDR3, the DNA is TGTGCCAGCAGATTGACAGGACCCAATGAAAAACTGTTTTTT. The encoded protein is CASRLTGPNEKLFF.

This clone has a handful of counts. The chain links TRBV6-1 to TRBJ2-7; 7 bases are a match to TRBD1. The CDR3 totals 15 residues. Germline V CDR1 and CDR2: MNHNS, SASEGT. J gave up 1 base and V 5 bases, and 8 bases lay outside the gene matches. The CDR3 region is CASSLTGTESYEQYF. The DNA for the CDR3 is TGTGCCAGCAGTCTCACCGGGACAGAATCCTACGAGCAGTACTTC.

The chain employs TRBV9 and TRBJ1-6; no clear D. Deletions cut 0 bases from V and 6 bases from J, with 7 bases between. This CDR3 comprises 14 residues. From germline, CDR1 is SGDLS and CDR2 YYNGEE. The CDR3 DNA reads as TGTGCCAGCAGCGTAGGTCCGTCTAATTCACCCCTCCACTTT. This sequence encodes CASSVGPSNSPLHF.

V gene TRBV7-9 combines with J gene TRBJ1-3, with D possibly being TRBD1 (5 bases). Germline CDR1 and CDR2: SEHNR and FQNEAQ (reference sequence). Trimming pared 8 bases from V and 4 bases from J, leaving 18 bases between. CDR3 size: 15 residues. The CDR3 here is CASRTHPGEGNTIYF. CDR3 DNA: TGTGCCAGCCGGACACACCCGGGTGAGGGAAACACCATATATTTT.

The genes are TRBV4-3 and TRBJ2-2; D may be TRBD1 (6 bases). This CDR3 has 17 amino acids. V dropped 2 bases and J dropped 8 bases, with 21 bases sitting between them. CDR1 and CDR2 from the germline V gene are LGHNA and YSLEER. This CDR3 is CASSQKGDPDSGGELFF. The DNA of the CDR3 is TGCGCCAGCAGCCAAAAGGGGGATCCGGACTCGGGAGGGGAGCTGTTTTTT.

V and J are TRBV7-9 and TRBJ1-1; 8 bases map to TRBD1. The CDR3 spans 15 residues. CDR1 is SEHNR and CDR2 is FQNEAQ in the germline V gene (reference sequence). Trimming took 3 bases from V and 0 from J; bases not matched to a gene: 3. CDR3: CASSLGDRMNTEAFF. In DNA, the CDR3 is TGTGCCAGCAGCTTGGGGGACAGGATGAACACTGAAGCTTTCTTT.

This chain connects TRBV6-1 to TRBJ2-5; 10 bases map to TRBD2. The CDR3 spans 16 residues. Germline V gives CDR1 MNHNS, CDR2 SASEGT. V was clipped by 1 base and J by 7 bases; unmatched bases: 9. The CDR3 sequence: CASSEVAGGLGGTQYF. The CDR3 DNA follows: TGTGCCAGCAGTGAAGTAGCGGGAGGCCTCGGCGGGACCCAGTACTTC.

The genes are TRBV28 and TRBJ1-4, with 9 bases identical to TRBD1. Germline values: CDR1 MDHEN, CDR2 SYDVKM. V dropped 2 bases and J dropped 6; count of bases not matched to a gene: 1. The CDR3 sequence is 14 residues long. This CDR3 is CASSLGTGYEKLFF. DNA for the CDR3: TGTGCCAGCAGTTTAGGGACAGGGTATGAAAAACTGTTTTTT.

The V gene is TRBV7-8, the J gene TRBJ2-7; 8 bases align to TRBD1. V lost 1 base and J lost 0; bases outside the gene matches: 14. CDR1 and CDR2 (germline): SGHVS, FQNEAQ. This CDR3 contains 19 residues. DNA of the CDR3: TGTGCCAGCAGCTTAGGGTACAGGGGGACCACCCGAGGCTCCTACGAGCAGTACTTC. It translates to CASSLGYRGTTRGSYEQYF.